The 16 T cell receptor beta chains below all came from one sample that was sequenced in a study of blood T cell repertoires in COVID-19. Only in-frame clones appear in the TCRdb table, and some are missing; sequencing was by immunoSEQ multiplex PCR. This sample has 250,000 to 300,000 clones; about three quarters occur once, and the top ten carry 3% to 3.5%. Sequenced sample: peripheral blood. The source is an elderly woman with acute or convalescent COVID-19.

This clone occurred many times. This specimen includes other DNA sequences encoding the same CDR3. The genes are TRBV4-2 and TRBJ2-3; D is perhaps TRBD2 (6 bases). V lost 1 base, J lost 6 bases, and 8 bases lay in between. Per germline, CDR1 LGHNA and CDR2 YNFKEQ. The CDR3 sequence is 13 residues long. The CDR3 bases are TGTGCCAGCAGCCAAGGCCTAGCGGATACGCAGTATTTT. Translation: CASSQGLADTQYF.

The chain employs TRBV19 and TRBJ1-1; D uncertain. Germline V gene data show CDR1 as LNHDA and CDR2 as SQIVND (reference sequence). Trimming stripped 3 bases from V and 2 bases from J, with 13 bases between. CDR3 length equals 15 residues. CDR3 residues: CASSIGSRPNTEAFF. The DNA for the CDR3 is TGTGCCAGTAGTATTGGGAGCAGACCTAACACTGAAGCTTTCTTT.

The V and J genes are TRBV4-3 and TRBJ1-1; D is unresolved. The CDR3 covers 12 residues. The germline V gene has CDR1 LGHNA and CDR2 YSLEER. V gave up 0 bases and J gave up 8 bases, with 7 bases separating them. The CDR3 DNA reads TGCGCCAGCAGCCAAGACATCGGGGAAGCTTTCTTT. Translated, it gives CASSQDIGEAFF.

This chain uses TRBV18 with TRBJ1-2; D is unresolved. The germline V and J ends were trimmed by 0 bases and 3 bases, with 5 bases remaining between them. This CDR3 contains 13 residues. Per the germline V gene, CDR1 is KGHSH and CDR2 is LQKENI. CDR3 amino acids: CASSPPPDYGYTF. The CDR3 nucleotides read TGTGCCAGCTCACCACCTCCTGACTATGGCTACACCTTC.

There are a few counts of this clone. The chain combines TRBV5-8 with TRBJ1-1; D perhaps matches TRBD1 (6 bases). Looked up from germline, CDR1 is SGHTS and CDR2 is YDEGEE. The CDR3 runs 15 residues. The V end lost 4 bases, the J end lost 6 bases, and 19 bases lay between the germline ends. The CDR3 reads CASSPSTGRGPEAFF. The CDR3 DNA sequence: TGTGCCAGCAGCCCGAGTACAGGGCGAGGACCTGAAGCTTTCTTT.

In its sample, this clone was seen a few times. This chain uses TRBV19 with TRBJ1-5; D gene unclear. The CDR3 runs to 14 residues. Germline V lookup: CDR1 LNHDA, CDR2 SQIVND (reference sequence). V lost 6 bases and J lost 2, with 11 bases in between. In DNA form, the CDR3 reads TGTGCCAGTAGACCGGTCGGGGGCAATCAGCCCCAGCATTTT. This gives the protein CASRPVGGNQPQHF.

The gene calls are TRBV30 and TRBJ1-3; no firm D call. CDR3 size: 14 residues. CDR1 is GTSNPN and CDR2 is SVGIG in the germline V gene (reference sequence). In nucleotides, the CDR3 is TGTGCTCACGAGTCGACGGGAGACCGAAACACCATATATTTT. Translation: CAHESTGDRNTIYF.

J is TRBJ1-4 and V is TRBV5-1; 7 positions agree with TRBD1. V lost 0 bases to trimming and J lost 3 bases; unmatched junction nucleotides: 2. This CDR3 spans 15 amino acids. The germline CDR1 and CDR2 sequences are SGHRS and YFSETQ. The CDR3 loop is CASSLDGTANEKLFF. CDR3 sequence (DNA): TGCGCCAGCAGCTTGGACGGGACAGCTAATGAAAAACTGTTTTTT.

The rearrangement joins TRBV14 to TRBJ2-5, with a possible D match to TRBD1 (6 bases). Germline loops: CDR1 SGHDN, CDR2 FVKESK. V dropped 4 bases and J dropped 2 bases, with 29 bases sitting between them. This CDR3 spans 20 amino acids. The CDR3 bases are TGTGCCAGCAGCCTCGCCTCCGGGACGTTACAGGGCAGTAGGCAAGAGACCCAGTACTTC. Translation gives CASSLASGTLQGSRQETQYF.

This sequence joins TRBV4-1 and TRBJ1-4, with D maybe TRBD1 (5 bases). Trimming shortened V by 4 bases and J by 4 bases, and 16 bases separated the two germline ends. This CDR3 is built from 16 residues. Germline V CDR1 and CDR2: MGHRA, YSYEKL. CDR3: CASSPIQQVNNEKLFF. CDR3 nucleotide sequence: TGCGCCAGCAGCCCCATACAACAGGTTAATAATGAAAAACTGTTTTTT.

This clone was picked up a small number of times. The chain carries TRBV5-1 and TRBJ1-2; no firm D call. Germline CDR1 SGHRS, CDR2 YFSETQ. This CDR3 comprises 13 residues. The V end was cut by 4 bases, the J end by 4 bases, with 11 bases between. CDR3 sequence reads: CASSTQATYGYTF. The CDR3 bases are TGCGCCAGCAGCACCCAAGCAACCTATGGCTACACCTTC.

V is TRBV2 and J is TRBJ1-2, with D hard to call. CDR3 length: 14 residues. Germline loops: CDR1 SNHLY, CDR2 FYNNEI. Trimming took off 6 bases at V and 0 bases at J, with 11 bases between the two ends. The CDR3 sequence: CASRSEGANYGYTF. The CDR3 DNA is TGTGCCAGCAGGAGTGAGGGTGCTAACTATGGCTACACCTTC.

This chain joins TRBV18 and TRBJ1-2, with 9 bases identical to TRBD1. The germline V gene encodes CDR1 KGHSH and CDR2 LQKENI. This CDR3 region has 18 residues. Germline trimming cut 1 base from V and 0 bases from J; bases unmatched to any gene: 9. The CDR3: CASSPLPGQGLANYGYTF. The DNA of the CDR3 is TGTGCCAGCTCACCACTCCCGGGACAGGGTTTGGCTAACTATGGCTACACCTTC.

This chain joins TRBV6-1 and TRBJ2-1; D is possibly TRBD1 (5 bases). With 2 bases removed from V and 2 bases from J, the gap between germline ends came to 7 bases. The CDR3 contains 14 residues. The germline V gene encodes CDR1 MNHNS and CDR2 SASEGT. CDR3 in amino acids: CASSEHRTYNEQFF. DNA of the CDR3: TGTGCCAGCAGTGAACACAGGACCTACAATGAGCAGTTCTTC.

As DNA, the CDR3 is TGCGCCAGCAGCTTCCAAGGGGAGGGTGGCTACACCTTC. It yields the protein CASSFQGEGGYTF. The chain links TRBV5-1 to TRBJ1-2, with TRBD1 as a possible D gene (5 bases). The CDR3 has 13 amino acids. Germline values: CDR1 SGHRS, CDR2 YFSETQ. Trimming stripped 2 bases from V and 7 bases from J, with 12 bases between.

This sequence joins TRBV6-5 and TRBJ2-7, with D possibly being TRBD1 (6 bases). With 4 bases removed from V and 2 bases from J, the gap between germline ends came to 9 bases. Germline assignment: CDR1 MNHEY and CDR2 SVGAGI. This CDR3 contains 13 residues. The DNA of the CDR3 is TGTGCCAGCAGTTCGACAGGACCCTACGAGCAGTACTTC. The encoded protein is CASSSTGPYEQYF.